This T cell receptor beta chain originates from a study of naive and memory T cell subsets (dated by TCRdb to 2017 to 2019). Context from the whole study: An open-source, UMI-based TCR alpha and beta sequencing pipeline was applied to sorted naive and memory peripheral blood T cell subsets. RNA was DNase-treated and reverse transcribed with TCR constant-region primers, mostly using SuperScript III. IgG serology results and the functional CMV T cell responses were in complete agreement. Findings and caveats that apply to the study as a whole: A power law was followed by TCR abundance, with an exponent that differed between naive and memory subsets but was consistent across the three individuals. Each clonotype was defined as a single alpha or beta chain sequence rather than as a paired alpha/beta receptor. No ground truth was available to validate the repertoire findings for the naive and memory subsets. RNA-based TCR counts may be influenced by expression changes linked to T cell activation and differentiation. In both CD4 and CD8 cells, a rise in Gini index and a fall in Shannon and inverse Simpson diversity were observed from naive through CM, EM and EMRA. Once error correction was done, more than 95% of naive TCR sequences showed up just once, which made the naive abundance distributions much steeper than those of the memory subsets.

From a lookup of the germline V gene, CDR1 and CDR2 are SGDLS and YYNGEE. V gives up 0 bases and J gives up 0 bases, and the segment between their germline ends measures 3 bases. Including cysteine and phenylalanine, the CDR3 has 13 amino acids. CDR3 DNA only is kept here, 39 bases in frame from base 1. Comments on this clonotype: The clone's antigen remains unknown. No much larger clone is present one base from it, and per-base qualities are unavailable.

TCR alpha and beta chain libraries were amplified separately from the second PCR step onward. CMV status of each donor was established by measuring IFNgamma production from CD4+ T cells after fresh PBMCs were stimulated overnight with CMV viral lysate. Using Miltenyi beads, CD4 T cells were first positively selected, and CD8 T cells were then positively selected from the CD4-negative fraction. Cells stained for CD3, CD4, CD8, CD45RA, CD27 and a live/dead dye were sorted on a BD Aria II into four subsets by CD45RA and CD27. Blood was obtained from three healthy volunteers, and the blood from each volunteer was fractionated into CD4 and CD8 T cells and subsequently into four differentiation subsets. About 120 ml of peripheral blood was taken from each donor, and PBMC were separated by density-gradient centrifugation on Ficoll-Paque PLUS. Sorted cells were lysed in RLT buffer, and RNA was extracted with a Qiagen RNeasy kit and stored at -80°C.

The library was obtained by UMI-ligation and nested PCR. An equimolar mix of two oligonucleotides covering both TRBC1 and TRBC2 was used as the beta constant-region primer. Four rounds of PCR were used to amplify ligated cDNA, with nested alpha and beta constant-region primers being used together with the SP2 primer. A single-stranded oligonucleotide carrying the SP2 primer and a 12-nucleotide UMI was ligated to the 3' end of the cDNA by T4 RNA ligase 1. The ligation reaction was kept at 16 degrees C for roughly 18-24 hours. PCR2 was typically performed as a SYBR Green qPCR and was stopped at a predetermined threshold so that over-amplification was prevented. Every purification after the first one was done using Agencourt AMPure XP magnetic beads. Libraries were quantified by Qubit and checked on a TapeStation, where a main peak was expected near 650 bp. The pooled libraries were sequenced on an Illumina MiSeq using v2 2x251 paired-end kits, which usually yielded 1-2 million reads per sample. Each sample was pooled at 4 nM, and roughly 5-7% PhiX was included to help cluster recognition. The source study handled its data this way. FASTQ reads processed by Demultiplexor were assigned V and J genes by Decombinator through tag matching that tolerated a single base-pair mismatch. UMIs were used by Collapsinator to correct both sequencing errors and frequency errors arising from PCR heterogeneity. CDR3Translator translated TCRs and extracted CDR3s from the conserved cysteine to the FGXG phenylalanine, flagging non-productive sequences. Gini, Shannon entropy and inverse Simpson indices were computed after subsampling the repertoires to the same number of UMI-defined TCRs. Within the linear range, a power law was fitted by maximum likelihood to the distributions of clonotype abundance. For one naive CD8 sample, the pipeline and MIGEC produced similar UMI counts, unique TCR numbers and clonal distributions. Repertoires were searched for 7,000 to 7,500 CMV-associated CDR3 sequences compiled from VDJdb and a published dataset. TCRdb reworked the public reads: Q25 trimming with fastp, MiXCR clone assembly, productive beta chains retained. Rows with one shared CDR3 protein collapse into an entry with the most common genes and DNA. TCRdb's processing, not the study's, gives the V and J calls here. The sample table holds approximately 20,000 distinct CDR3 sequences, of which roughly 8.2% were seen once. The top ten clones comprise about 20% of the sample.

This sequence was found in a human donor in good health. The sequenced sample consisted of central memory CD8+ T cells from blood. This sample's cell subset or site label indicates: central memory, CD45RA- CD27+. The chain is encoded by TRBV9 joined to TRBJ2-5; too little of a D gene remains to name it. The DNA reads TGTGCCAGCAGCGTAGGCGACCAAGAGACCCAGTACTTC. It encodes CASSVGDQETQYF.